One sample yielded the 28 T cell receptor beta chains listed below, sequenced in a study of blood T cell repertoires in COVID-19. Method: immunoSEQ multiplex PCR; TCRdb's copy keeps in-frame clones and lacks some. The table has around 130,000 clones, 85% to 90% seen once. The sample was peripheral blood. Every receptor here comes from a woman aged 50 to 60 with acute or convalescent COVID-19.

The chain combines TRBV5-5 with TRBJ1-1, with no clear D. Trimming removed 3 bases from V and 2 bases from J, with 14 bases in between. The CDR3 extends over 15 amino acids. CDR1 and CDR2 (germline): SGHKS, YYEKEE (reference sequence). The CDR3: CASSSTSPLNTEAFF. In DNA form, the CDR3 reads TGTGCCAGCAGCTCGACAAGTCCGCTCAACACTGAAGCTTTCTTT.

V is TRBV4-2 and J is TRBJ1-1, with a tentative D call TRBD1 (6 bases). V dropped 6 bases and J dropped 1 base, with 15 bases sitting between them. From germline, CDR1 is LGHNA and CDR2 YNFKEQ. This CDR3 is 15 amino acids long. CDR3 protein: CASRTGQGTNTEAFF. CDR3 DNA sequence: TGTGCCAGCAGGACCGGGCAGGGGACGAACACTGAAGCTTTCTTT.

The chain uses TRBV4-3 and TRBJ2-2; D remains ambiguous. The germline gives CDR1 LGHNA, CDR2 YSLEER. V was trimmed by 0 bases and J by 1 base, leaving 3 bases between them. This CDR3 contains 14 residues. The CDR3 DNA is TGCGCCAGCAGCCAAGACTGGAACACCGGGGAGCTGTTTTTT. Amino acid sequence: CASSQDWNTGELFF.

This sequence joins TRBV19 and TRBJ1-3; D call uncertain. This CDR3 contains 15 residues. V lost 6 bases to trimming and J lost 1 base, with 13 bases between them. CDR1 and CDR2 from the germline V gene are LNHDA and SQIVND (reference sequence). The CDR3 loop reads CASRLESVSGNTIYF. CDR3 DNA sequence: TGTGCCAGTAGACTAGAGAGCGTTTCTGGAAACACCATATATTTT.

V and J are TRBV5-2 and TRBJ2-7; TRBD2 reflects the table's D call only, with no check against the DNA. TRBV5-2 counts as a pseudogene. The CDR3 loop spans 24 amino acids. The CDR3 loop is CARNVEGSTGCSGGPSRSSYEQYF. The CDR3 DNA reads TGTGCCAGGAACGTGGAGGGGTCCACGGGATGTAGCGGGGGGCCTTCAAGGAGCTCCTACGAGCAGTACTTC.

This clone showed up just once. This chain links TRBV20-1 with TRBJ1-2; D unclear. V was shortened by 6 bases and J by 8 bases, with 7 bases between the two germline ends. CDR3 size: 9 residues. Germline V gene sequence: CDR1 DFQATT, CDR2 SNEGSKA (reference sequence). This CDR3 is CSAPPGYTF. The CDR3 bases are TGCAGTGCCCCCCCGGGCTACACCTTC.

The chain links TRBV3-1 (or the pseudogene TRBV3-2) to TRBJ2-3, with a tentative D call TRBD2 (6 bases). V lost 4 bases, J lost 5 bases, and 16 bases lay in between. There are 15 residues in the CDR3. Germline lookup yields CDR1 LGHDT and CDR2 YNNKEL (reference sequence). Here the CDR3 DNA reads TGTGCCAGCAGCCTTAGCGGAGGTGGGGGAGATACGCAGTATTTT. It codes for CASSLSGGGGDTQYF.

The chain employs TRBV11-2 and TRBJ1-2; D gene uncertain. CDR1 SGHAT and CDR2 FQNNGV come from the germline V gene. V lost 3 bases and J lost 2, with 7 bases in between. This CDR3 region has 13 residues. CDR3 residues: CASSFSVNYGYTF. In DNA form, the CDR3 reads TGTGCCAGCAGCTTTTCCGTCAACTATGGCTACACCTTC.

The V and J genes are TRBV7-9 and TRBJ1-6; D is ambiguous. The CDR3 is 15 amino acids. Trimming cost V 0 bases and J 10 bases, with 13 bases left between them. The V gene's germline CDR1 is SEHNR and CDR2 FQNEAQ (reference sequence). As DNA, the CDR3 is TGTGCCAGCAGCTTAGCGGCGGGGAATGGCTCACCCCTCCACTTT. Translating it yields CASSLAAGNGSPLHF.

CDR3: CASSLGQQETQYF. In DNA, the CDR3 is TGTGCCAGCAGTTTAGGACAGCAAGAGACCCAGTACTTC. The chain links TRBV12-3 or TRBV12-4 to TRBJ2-5; D possibly corresponds to TRBD1 (5 bases). Between the trimmed V and J ends, which lost 1 base and 2 bases, there was a span of 5 bases. The CDR3 sequence is 13 residues long.

This clone turned up a few times. The chain combines TRBV30 with TRBJ2-7, with 14 bases fitting TRBD2. This CDR3 comprises 13 residues. Trimming removed 4 bases from V and 13 bases from J; junction bases left unmatched: 9. The V gene's germline CDR1 is GTSNPN and CDR2 SVGIG (reference sequence). CDR3 residues: CAWTGTSGGLAYF. The CDR3 region has the DNA TGTGCCTGGACCGGGACTAGCGGGGGCCTTGCATACTTC.

The chain carries TRBV2 and TRBJ1-4; D gene uncertain. V lost 6 bases, J lost 1 base, and 6 bases lay in between. The CDR3 loop spans 13 amino acids. Germline V lookup: CDR1 SNHLY, CDR2 FYNNEI. Here the CDR3 reads CASRARTNEKLFF. The CDR3 DNA sequence: TGTGCCAGCAGGGCCAGAACTAATGAAAAACTGTTTTTT. The whole variable domain, remainder taken from reference TRBV2 and TRBJ1-4, is EPEVTQTPSHQVTQMGQEVILRCVPISNHLYFYWYRQILGQKVEFLVSFYNNEISEKSEIFDDQFSVERPDGSNFTLKIRSTKLEDSAMYFCASRARTNEKLFFGSGTQLSVL.

The rearrangement uses TRBV7-9 and TRBJ2-7; 13 bases line up with TRBD2. V gave up 1 base and J gave up 4 bases; unmatched junction bases: 4. Germline CDR1 and CDR2: SEHNR and FQNEAQ (reference sequence). The length of the CDR3 is 16 residues. The CDR3 bases are TGTGCCAGCAGCTTAGGCGGGACTAGCGGGACATACGAGCAGTACTTC. Translated, it gives CASSLGGTSGTYEQYF.

This chain links TRBV4-1 with TRBJ1-5; D is undetermined. Germline V gene data show CDR1 as MGHRA and CDR2 as YSYEKL. Trimming took 0 bases from V and 2 from J, leaving 5 bases between them. CDR3 length: 14 amino acids. Here the CDR3 reads CASSQDPGNQPQHF. The DNA for the CDR3 is TGCGCCAGCAGCCAAGACCCCGGCAATCAGCCCCAGCATTTT.

The chain employs TRBV5-1 and TRBJ2-7; 10 bases fit TRBD2. This CDR3 region has 16 residues. V gave up 4 bases and J gave up 2 bases; unmatched junction bases: 9. Germline V gene lookup returns CDR1 SGHRS and CDR2 YFSETQ. This CDR3 reads CASSPVTSGPTYEQYF. The CDR3, as DNA: TGCGCCAGCAGCCCAGTGACTAGCGGGCCGACCTACGAGCAGTACTTC.

The J gene is TRBJ2-7, the V gene TRBV18; 7 bases align to TRBD2. The germline V gene has CDR1 KGHSH and CDR2 LQKENI. V was pared by 1 base and J by 1 base, with 13 bases of the junction left unmatched. The CDR3 sequence is 18 residues long. The chain's CDR3 is CASSPRSLGEGISYEQYF. In nucleotides, the CDR3 is TGTGCCAGCTCACCACGGTCCTTAGGGGAGGGAATTTCCTACGAGCAGTACTTC.

This clone was observed once. The germline gene is not matched at one end of the junction; a read error may be the cause. The chain couples TRBV30 to TRBJ2-7, with D possibly matching TRBD2 (5 bases). CDR1 is GTSNPN, CDR2 SVGIG, per germline (reference sequence). The CDR3 covers 14 residues. The CDR3 sequence: CAWSPFGAVPVLGF. The DNA of the CDR3 is TGTGCCTGGAGTCCCTTTGGAGCGGTCCCGGTTTTAGGGTTC.

V and J are TRBV6-2 or TRBV6-3 and TRBJ1-5, with D perhaps matching TRBD1 (5 bases). The V end was cut by 1 base, the J end by 2 bases, with 9 bases between. Germline V gene data show CDR1 as MNHEY and CDR2 as SVGEGT. This CDR3 is built from 15 residues. CDR3 region: CASSYFGGGNQPQHF. The CDR3 DNA reads as TGTGCCAGCAGTTACTTCGGGGGTGGCAATCAGCCCCAGCATTTT.

The chain recombines TRBV4-3 with TRBJ1-2; a weak D match, TRBD1 (5 bases). Germline CDR1 LGHNA, CDR2 YSLEER. CDR3 length equals 14 residues. Trimming pared 4 bases from V and 7 bases from J, leaving 16 bases between. The CDR3 bases are TGCGCCAGCAGCCCGCAAGTCACAAGGGGTGGCTACACCTTC. Protein sequence: CASSPQVTRGGYTF.

The V and J genes are TRBV5-1 and TRBJ2-1; possibly TRBD1 for D (5 bases). Germline V gene sequence: CDR1 SGHRS, CDR2 YFSETQ. This CDR3 region has 14 residues. V was pared by 4 bases and J by 9 bases, with 17 bases between. The CDR3 is CASSPGQGQGEQFF. The CDR3 DNA is TGCGCCAGCAGCCCGGGCCAAGGTCAGGGTGAGCAGTTCTTC.

This sequence joins TRBV7-2 and TRBJ1-1; D is uncertain. Germline V gives CDR1 SGHTA, CDR2 FQGNSA. V lost 2 bases and J lost 4, with 17 bases in between. The CDR3 has 16 amino acids. The CDR3 sequence: CASSLFWSGERTEAFF. CDR3 bases: TGTGCCAGCAGCTTATTTTGGTCCGGGGAGCGCACTGAAGCTTTCTTT.

This clone showed up just once. This chain uses TRBV29-1 with TRBJ2-2; a possible D gene is TRBD1 (7 bases). There are 14 residues in the CDR3. The V and J ends lost 7 bases and 3 bases respectively, with 15 bases between them. The germline V gene encodes CDR1 SQVTM and CDR2 ANQGSEA. The CDR3 spells CSAAGQPYTGELFF. The CDR3 DNA follows: TGCAGCGCTGCGGGACAGCCCTACACCGGGGAGCTGTTTTTT.

This clone came up a few times. The gene calls are TRBV30 and TRBJ2-7, with 10 nucleotides matching TRBD2. V trimming: 3 bases; J trimming: 5 bases; junction bases outside the gene matches: 10. The germline V gene encodes CDR1 GTSNPN and CDR2 SVGIG (reference sequence). CDR3 length: 15 amino acids. The CDR3 coding sequence is TGTGCCTGGAGAGTAGCGGGAGGCGTCCCAGACGAGCAGTACTTC. It specifies CAWRVAGGVPDEQYF.

J is TRBJ2-1 and V is TRBV25-1, with a possible D match to TRBD1 (7 bases). V gave up 6 bases and J gave up 4 bases, with 19 bases separating them. This CDR3 spans 16 amino acids. Germline CDR1 and CDR2: MGHDK and SYGVNS. Written as DNA, the CDR3 is TGTGCCAGCAGCCATCGAGGGCAGGGGGGATACAATGAGCAGTTCTTC. Its protein is CASSHRGQGGYNEQFF.

The rearrangement uses TRBV20-1 and TRBJ1-1; unclear D gene. Germline V gene lookup returns CDR1 DFQATT and CDR2 SNEGSKA (reference sequence). The CDR3 has 12 residues. Trimming shortened V by 3 bases and J by 10 bases, and 15 bases separated the two germline ends. CDR3: CSASGSLRRAFF. CDR3 nucleotides: TGCAGTGCTAGTGGATCGTTAAGGAGAGCTTTCTTT.

This sequence joins TRBV5-1 and TRBJ2-5, with 8 bases lining up with TRBD1. Trimming cost V 5 bases and J 1 base; bases outside gene matches: 4. Per germline, CDR1 SGHRS and CDR2 YFSETQ. This CDR3 spans 14 amino acids. The CDR3 region has the DNA TGCGCCAGCAGGGGACAGGAGATCCAAGAGACCCAGTACTTC. Translation gives CASRGQEIQETQYF.

This chain joins TRBV6-6 and TRBJ2-5; TRBD1 might be the D (5 bases). This CDR3 contains 13 residues. V was cut by 4 bases and J by 2 bases, with 8 bases left in between. Germline CDR1 and CDR2: MNHNY and SVGAGI (reference sequence). DNA of the CDR3: TGTGCCAGCAGTTTTCCAGGGCAAGAGACCCAGTACTTC. Its protein is CASSFPGQETQYF.

The chain carries TRBV19 and TRBJ1-2; 7 bases are a match to TRBD1. Germline V gene sequence: CDR1 LNHDA, CDR2 SQIVND (reference sequence). This CDR3 region has 15 residues. V lost 5 bases and J lost 2; bases outside the gene matches: 8. CDR3 sequence (DNA): TGTGCCAGTAGTGGCGGGGACAGACCGAACTATGGCTACACCTTC. Translated: CASSGGDRPNYGYTF.